This TCR beta chain is from a study of cytomegalovirus exposure and HLA in healthy donors. Turning to this clone: Its target is unknown.

Germline-derived CDR1 and CDR2 are MDHEN and SYDVKM. Trimming pared 3 bases from V and 4 bases from J, leaving 14 bases between. CDR3 length: 15 amino acids. Findings and limits, study-wide: Most CMV-associated TCR beta chains were later found to appear HLA-restricted.

In the PCR, 60 Vbeta and 13 Jbeta primers were used. Method: immunoSEQ multiplex PCR; TCRdb's copy keeps in-frame clones and lacks some. The sample shows 250,000 to 350,000 clones, around 80% of them seen only once. This TCR derives from a girl aged 2-9 years in good health and CMV-seronegative. V and J are TRBV28 and TRBJ2-3; D is possibly TRBD2 (5 bases). The sample taken for sequencing was PBMCs. This chain's CDR3 is CASSFGPSGSDTQYF. CDR3 in DNA: TGTGCCAGCAGTTTTGGACCGAGCGGTTCAGATACGCAGTATTTT.